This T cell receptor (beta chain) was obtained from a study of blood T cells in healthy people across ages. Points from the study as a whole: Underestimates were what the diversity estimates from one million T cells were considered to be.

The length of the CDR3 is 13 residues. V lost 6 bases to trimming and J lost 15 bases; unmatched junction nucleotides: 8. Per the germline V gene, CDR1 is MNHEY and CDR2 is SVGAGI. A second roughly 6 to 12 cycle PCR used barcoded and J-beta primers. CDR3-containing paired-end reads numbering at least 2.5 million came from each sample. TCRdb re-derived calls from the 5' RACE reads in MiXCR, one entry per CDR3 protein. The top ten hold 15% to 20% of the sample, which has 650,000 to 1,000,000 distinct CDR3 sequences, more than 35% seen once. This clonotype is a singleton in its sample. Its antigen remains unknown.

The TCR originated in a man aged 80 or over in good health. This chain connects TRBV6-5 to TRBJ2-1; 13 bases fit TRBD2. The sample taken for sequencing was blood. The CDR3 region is CASRGLAGLGLFF. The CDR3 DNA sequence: TGTGCCAGCAGGGGACTAGCGGGGCTCGGATTGTTCTTC.